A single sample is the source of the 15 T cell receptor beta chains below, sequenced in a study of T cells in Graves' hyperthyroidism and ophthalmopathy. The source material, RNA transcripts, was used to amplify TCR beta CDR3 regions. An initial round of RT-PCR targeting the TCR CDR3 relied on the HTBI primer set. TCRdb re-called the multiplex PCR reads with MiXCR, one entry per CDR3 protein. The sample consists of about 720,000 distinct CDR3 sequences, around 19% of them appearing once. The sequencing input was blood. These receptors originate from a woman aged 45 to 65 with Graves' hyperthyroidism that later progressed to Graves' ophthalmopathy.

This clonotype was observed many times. As DNA, the CDR3 is TGTGCCAGCAGCTTAAGGCCAGGGAATTATGGCTACACCTTC. Translated: CASSLRPGNYGYTF. J is TRBJ1-2 and V is TRBV11-2; perhaps TRBD1 as D (5 bases). The V gene lost 2 bases and the J gene lost 5 bases, with 12 bases spanning the gap. The CDR3 totals 14 residues. The germline V gene has CDR1 SGHAT and CDR2 FQNNGV.

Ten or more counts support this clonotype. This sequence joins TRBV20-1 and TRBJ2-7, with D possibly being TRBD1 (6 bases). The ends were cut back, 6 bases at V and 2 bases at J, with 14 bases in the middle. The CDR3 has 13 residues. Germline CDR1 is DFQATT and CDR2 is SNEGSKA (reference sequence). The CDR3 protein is CSALTGPTYEQYF. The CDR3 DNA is TGCAGTGCCTTGACAGGTCCCACCTACGAGCAGTACTTC.

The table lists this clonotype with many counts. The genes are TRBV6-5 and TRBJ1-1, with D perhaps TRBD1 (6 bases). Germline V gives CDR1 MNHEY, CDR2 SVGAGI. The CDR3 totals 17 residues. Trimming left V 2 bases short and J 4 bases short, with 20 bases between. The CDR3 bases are TGTGCCAGCAGTTACCCTCGGGGGCAGGGAGTTGGCACTGAAGCTTTCTTT. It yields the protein CASSYPRGQGVGTEAFF.

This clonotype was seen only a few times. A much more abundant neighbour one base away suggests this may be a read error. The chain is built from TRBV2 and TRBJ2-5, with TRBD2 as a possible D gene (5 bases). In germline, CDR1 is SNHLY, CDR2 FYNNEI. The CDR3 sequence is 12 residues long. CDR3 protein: CASSGLPEAQYF. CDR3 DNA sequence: TGTGCCAGCAGCGGACTGCCAGAGGCCCAGTACTTC.

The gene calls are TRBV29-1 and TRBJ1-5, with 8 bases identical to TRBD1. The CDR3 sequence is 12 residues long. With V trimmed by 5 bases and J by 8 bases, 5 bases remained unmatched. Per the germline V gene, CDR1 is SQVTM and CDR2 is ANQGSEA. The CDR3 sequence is CSVRQGTEPQHF. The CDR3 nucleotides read TGCAGCGTTAGACAGGGGACGGAGCCCCAGCATTTT.

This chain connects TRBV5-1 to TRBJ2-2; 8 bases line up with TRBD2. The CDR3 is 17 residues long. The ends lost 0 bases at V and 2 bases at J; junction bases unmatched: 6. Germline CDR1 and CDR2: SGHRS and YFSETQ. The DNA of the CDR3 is TGCGCCAGCAGCTTGGTCGCGGGGGGCGCAAACACCGGGGAGCTGTTTTTT. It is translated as CASSLVAGGANTGELFF.

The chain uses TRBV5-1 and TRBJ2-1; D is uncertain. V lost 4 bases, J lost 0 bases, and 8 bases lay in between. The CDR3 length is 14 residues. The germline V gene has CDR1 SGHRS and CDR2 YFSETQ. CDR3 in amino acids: CASSADTSYNEQFF. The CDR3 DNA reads TGCGCCAGCAGCGCCGACACCTCCTACAATGAGCAGTTCTTC. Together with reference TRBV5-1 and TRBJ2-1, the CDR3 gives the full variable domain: KAGVTQTPRYLIKTRGQQVTLSCSPISGHRSVSWYQQTPGQGLQFLFEYFSETQRNKGNFPGRFSGRQFSNSRSEMNVSTLELGDSALYLCASSADTSYNEQFFGPGTRLTVL.

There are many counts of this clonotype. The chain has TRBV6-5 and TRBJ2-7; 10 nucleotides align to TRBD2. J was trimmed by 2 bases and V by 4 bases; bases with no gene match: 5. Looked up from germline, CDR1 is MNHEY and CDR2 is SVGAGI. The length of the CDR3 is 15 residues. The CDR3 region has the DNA TGTGCCAGCAGTTTCGAGCGGGGGGGAACCTACGAGCAGTACTTC. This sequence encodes CASSFERGGTYEQYF.

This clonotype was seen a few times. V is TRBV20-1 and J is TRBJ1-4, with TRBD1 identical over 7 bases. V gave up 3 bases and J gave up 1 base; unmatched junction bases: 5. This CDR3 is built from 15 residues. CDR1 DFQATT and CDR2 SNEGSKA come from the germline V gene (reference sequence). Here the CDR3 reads CSAREQGITNEKLFF. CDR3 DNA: TGCAGTGCTAGGGAACAGGGGATAACTAATGAAAAACTGTTTTTT.

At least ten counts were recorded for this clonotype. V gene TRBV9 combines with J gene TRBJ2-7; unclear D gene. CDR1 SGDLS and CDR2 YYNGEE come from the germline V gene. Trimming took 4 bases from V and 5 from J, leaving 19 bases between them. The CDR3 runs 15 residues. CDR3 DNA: TGTGCCAGCAGCCCGAGGAGCCTACGGACCAACGAGCAGTACTTC. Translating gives CASSPRSLRTNEQYF.

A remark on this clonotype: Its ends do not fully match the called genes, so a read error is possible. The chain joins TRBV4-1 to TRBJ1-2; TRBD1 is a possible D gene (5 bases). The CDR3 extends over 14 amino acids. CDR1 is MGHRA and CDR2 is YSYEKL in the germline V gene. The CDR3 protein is CASSPEVLGRGCTF. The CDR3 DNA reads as TGCGCCAGCAGCCCTGAGGTTCTAGGACGGGGCTGCACCTTC.

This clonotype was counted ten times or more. CDR3 sequence: CASADRAGANVLTF. The CDR3, as DNA: TGTGCCAGCGCAGACAGGGCTGGGGCCAACGTCCTGACTTTC. The chain recombines TRBV18 with TRBJ2-6; TRBD1 matches at 7 bases. The germline gives CDR1 KGHSH, CDR2 LQKENI. The CDR3 loop spans 14 amino acids. V gave up 8 bases and J gave up 2 bases; unmatched junction bases: 3.

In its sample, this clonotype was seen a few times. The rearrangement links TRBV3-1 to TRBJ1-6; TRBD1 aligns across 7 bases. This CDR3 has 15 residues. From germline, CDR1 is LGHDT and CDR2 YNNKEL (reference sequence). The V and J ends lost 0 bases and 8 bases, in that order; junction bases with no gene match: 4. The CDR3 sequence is CASSQDGDRYSPLHF. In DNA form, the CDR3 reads TGTGCCAGCAGCCAAGATGGGGACAGATATTCACCCCTCCACTTT.

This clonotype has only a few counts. The CDR3 spells CASSQDFSVAGGPTDTQYF. The CDR3 bases are TGTGCCAGCAGCCAAGACTTTTCGGTAGCGGGGGGTCCCACAGATACGCAGTATTTT. The V call is TRBV14, the J call TRBJ2-3; 10 positions agree with TRBD2. This CDR3 has 19 residues. J lost 2 bases, V lost 0 bases, and 11 bases had no gene match. Germline CDR1 reads SGHDN; CDR2 reads FVKESK.

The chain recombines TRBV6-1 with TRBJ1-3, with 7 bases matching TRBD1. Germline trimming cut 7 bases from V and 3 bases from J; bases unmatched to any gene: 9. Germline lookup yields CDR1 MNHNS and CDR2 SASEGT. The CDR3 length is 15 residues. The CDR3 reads CASTPQGGDGNTIYF. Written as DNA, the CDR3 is TGTGCCAGCACCCCCCAGGGGGGAGATGGAAACACCATATATTTT.